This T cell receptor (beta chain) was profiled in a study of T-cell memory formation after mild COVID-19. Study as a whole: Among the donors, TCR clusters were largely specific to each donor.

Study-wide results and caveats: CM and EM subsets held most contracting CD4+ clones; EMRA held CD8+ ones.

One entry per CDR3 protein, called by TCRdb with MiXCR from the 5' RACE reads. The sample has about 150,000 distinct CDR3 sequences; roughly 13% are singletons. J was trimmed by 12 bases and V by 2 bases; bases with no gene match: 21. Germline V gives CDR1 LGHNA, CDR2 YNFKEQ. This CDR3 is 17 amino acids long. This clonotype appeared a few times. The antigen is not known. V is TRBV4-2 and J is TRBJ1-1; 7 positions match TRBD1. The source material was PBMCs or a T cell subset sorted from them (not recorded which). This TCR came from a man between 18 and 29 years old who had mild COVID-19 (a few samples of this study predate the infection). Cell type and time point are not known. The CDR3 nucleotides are TGTGCCAGCAGCCAAATCCTGGGACCCAGGGGGTCGGAGGTAACTTTCTTT. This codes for CASSQILGPRGSEVTFF.